A single sample is the source of the 21 T cell receptor beta chains below, sequenced in a study of shared clonotypes between healthy human individuals. Measured with immunoSEQ multiplex PCR; TCRdb has only the in-frame clones, and not every one. The sample records about 470,000 clones, about four fifths being singletons. Source material: PBMCs. These receptors were obtained from a woman in her forties in good health. Some clones in this sample may be carry-over from other donors' samples.

The chain recombines TRBV23-1 with TRBJ1-3; D is uncertain. TRBV23-1 counts as an open reading frame of uncertain function. V lost 3 bases and J lost 0, with 12 bases in between. The CDR3 spans 16 residues. Here the CDR3 DNA reads TGCGCCAGCAGTCAGTCCGACATCGACTCTGGAAACACCATATATTTT. Amino acid sequence: CASSQSDIDSGNTIYF.

The chain is built from TRBV10-3 and TRBJ2-3; no definite D call. Trimming took 0 bases from V and 6 from J, leaving 1 base between them. From germline, CDR1 is ENHRY and CDR2 SYGVKD. The CDR3 sequence is 11 residues long. The CDR3 region has the DNA TGTGCCATCAGTGAGTCGGATACGCAGTATTTT. Residues: CAISESDTQYF.

This sequence joins TRBV6-1 and TRBJ1-6, with D unresolved. The germline gives CDR1 MNHNS, CDR2 SASEGT. This CDR3 has 13 amino acids. Between the trimmed V and J ends, which lost 7 bases and 10 bases, there was a span of 14 bases. In nucleotides, the CDR3 is TGTGCCAGCACTCGAACCATGGGCTCACCCCTCCACTTT. This sequence encodes CASTRTMGSPLHF.

This chain connects TRBV29-1 to TRBJ2-3, with 10 bases that match TRBD2. Germline-derived CDR1 and CDR2 are SQVTM and ANQGSEA. The CDR3 is made up of 14 amino acids. J gave up 7 bases and V 6 bases, and 10 bases lay outside the gene matches. This CDR3 reads CSVAPSGSGYTQYF. CDR3 in DNA: TGCAGCGTGGCCCCTAGCGGGAGCGGGTATACGCAGTATTTT.

This clone appeared a few times. The V gene is TRBV28, the J gene TRBJ1-1; 10 bases match TRBD1. The CDR3 spans 12 residues. J was trimmed by 8 bases and V by 6 bases; bases with no gene match: 3. CDR1 and CDR2 (germline): MDHEN, SYDVKM. CDR3 loop: CASSRTGGEAFF. The CDR3 bases are TGTGCCAGCAGCCGGACAGGGGGAGAAGCTTTCTTT.

The chain couples TRBV27 to TRBJ2-7; 9 bases line up with TRBD1. The CDR3 has 13 amino acids. The junction had 0 bases not matched to a gene; V was cut back by 3 bases and J by 3 bases. Germline V lookup: CDR1 MNHEY, CDR2 SMNVEV (reference sequence). The chain's CDR3 is CASSLDRGYEQYF. CDR3 bases: TGTGCCAGCAGTTTGGACAGGGGCTACGAGCAGTACTTC.

The chain has TRBV5-4 and TRBJ2-1, with D possibly matching TRBD2 (6 bases). The V and J ends lost 1 base and 13 bases respectively, with 15 bases between them. There are 13 residues in the CDR3. The germline V gene has CDR1 SGHNT and CDR2 YYREEE (reference sequence). CDR3: CASSLQTRGPQFF. The CDR3 DNA reads TGTGCCAGCAGCTTGCAGACGCGGGGACCCCAGTTCTTC.

DNA of the CDR3: TGTGCCAGCTCACCGAGGGGTACGAACACTGAAGCTTTCTTT. Its translation: CASSPRGTNTEAFF. The chain uses TRBV18 and TRBJ1-1, with D possibly TRBD1 on 5 matching bases. Trimming shortened V by 3 bases and J by 1 base, and 9 bases separated the two germline ends. The germline V gene encodes CDR1 KGHSH and CDR2 LQKENI. CDR3 length: 14 amino acids.

The chain recombines TRBV11-2 with TRBJ2-7, with a weak D call TRBD2 (5 bases). From germline, CDR1 is SGHAT and CDR2 FQNNGV. The CDR3 consists of 13 residues. V lost 0 bases and J 7 bases, leaving 10 bases between the germline ends. CDR3 sequence reads: CASSLERGSEQYF. For the CDR3, the DNA is TGTGCCAGCAGCTTAGAACGGGGTAGTGAGCAGTACTTC. The variable domain in full, with the rest retrieved from reference TRBV11-2 and TRBJ2-7, is EAGVAQSPRYKIIEKRQSVAFWCNPISGHATLYWYQQILGQGPKLLIQFQNNGVVDDSQLPKDRFSAERLKGVDSTLKIQPAKLEDSAVYLCASSLERGSEQYFGPGTRLTVT.

This clone is a singleton in its sample. The chain joins TRBV19 to TRBJ2-7, with D perhaps assigned TRBD1 or TRBD2 (6 bases each). Germline loops: CDR1 LNHDA, CDR2 SQIVND (reference sequence). The CDR3 loop spans 14 amino acids. The V end was cut by 7 bases, the J end by 2 bases, with 15 bases between. CDR3 nucleotide sequence: TGTGCCAGTACCGCGGGACACCCAACCTACGAGCAGTACTTC. Amino acid sequence: CASTAGHPTYEQYF.

The sample holds one count of this clone. This CDR3 reads CASSSLTQQRVNEQFF. In DNA, the CDR3 is TGTGCCAGCAGCTCGCTCACCCAGCAAAGGGTCAATGAGCAGTTCTTC. V usage is TRBV7-2 and J usage is TRBJ2-1, with D uncertain. The CDR3 is made up of 16 amino acids. Trimming cost V 4 bases and J 6 bases, with 19 bases left between them. Germline CDR1 reads SGHTA; CDR2 reads FQGNSA.

This chain links TRBV29-1 with TRBJ2-1; 14 bases align to TRBD2. Germline CDR1 and CDR2: SQVTM and ANQGSEA. V shed 7 bases, J shed 9 bases, and the junction held 5 bases outside the gene matches. CDR3 length: 13 amino acids. CDR3 in amino acids: CSAGTSGSGEQFF. CDR3 bases: TGCAGCGCAGGGACTAGCGGGAGTGGTGAGCAGTTCTTC.

The V gene is TRBV30, the J gene TRBJ2-7, with TRBD2 matching 10 bases. V shed 2 bases and J 12 bases; nucleotides not matched to a gene: 7. CDR3 length: 12 amino acids. Germline loops: CDR1 GTSNPN, CDR2 SVGIG (reference sequence). In DNA, the CDR3 is TGTGCCTGGAGTCCCCAAGGACTAGCGGCGTACTTC. Translated: CAWSPQGLAAYF.

V usage is TRBV6-1 and J usage is TRBJ2-7; D remains ambiguous. This CDR3 contains 11 residues. V was shortened by 2 bases and J by 4 bases, with 3 bases between the two germline ends. Per the germline V gene, CDR1 is MNHNS and CDR2 is SASEGT. CDR3 DNA sequence: TGTGCCAGCAGTGAAATATACGAGCAGTACTTC. Its translation is CASSEIYEQYF.

The chain uses TRBV7-9 and TRBJ2-7, with 9 bases lining up with TRBD1. V shed 5 bases, J shed 5 bases, and the junction held 7 bases outside the gene matches. This CDR3 contains 14 residues. Germline V gene data show CDR1 as SEHNR and CDR2 as FQNEAQ (reference sequence). The CDR3: CASSQGQGNDEQYF. Here the CDR3 DNA reads TGTGCCAGCAGCCAGGGACAGGGAAACGACGAGCAGTACTTC.

The J gene is TRBJ1-3, the V gene TRBV2, with D unresolved. V shed 8 bases and J shed 0 bases, with 17 bases lying between them. There are 16 residues in the CDR3. From germline, CDR1 is SNHLY and CDR2 FYNNEI. This chain's CDR3 is CASVRFAALSGNTIYF. The CDR3 nucleotides are TGTGCCAGCGTTCGTTTTGCAGCGCTCTCTGGAAACACCATATATTTT. Full variable domain (remainder filled in from reference TRBV2 and TRBJ1-3): EPEVTQTPSHQVTQMGQEVILRCVPISNHLYFYWYRQILGQKVEFLVSFYNNEISEKSEIFDDQFSVERPDGSNFTLKIRSTKLEDSAMYFCASVRFAALSGNTIYFGEGSWLTVV.

V and J are TRBV7-3 and TRBJ1-1; the D is unclear. Germline V gene data show CDR1 as SGHTA and CDR2 as FQGTGA. V dropped 2 bases and J dropped 0 bases, with 7 bases sitting between them. This CDR3 contains 14 residues. The CDR3 loop reads CASSLSGLNTEAFF. The CDR3 DNA reads as TGTGCCAGCAGCTTATCAGGCTTGAACACTGAAGCTTTCTTT.

This chain joins TRBV19 and TRBJ1-5; weak D call: TRBD1 (6 bases). Trimming took off 4 bases at V and 7 bases at J, with 11 bases between the two ends. Germline V CDR1 and CDR2: LNHDA, SQIVND (reference sequence). The CDR3 consists of 13 residues. The CDR3 loop is CASSRGHGQPQHF. CDR3 in DNA: TGTGCCAGTAGTAGGGGACACGGCCAGCCCCAGCATTTT.

This clone has just a few counts. The chain recombines TRBV5-6 with TRBJ1-5; 7 bases align to TRBD1. The CDR3 spans 15 residues. J was trimmed by 2 bases and V by 2 bases; bases with no gene match: 4. The germline V gene has CDR1 SGHDT and CDR2 YYEEEE. Here the CDR3 DNA reads TGTGCCAGCAGCTTACGACAGGGAGGCAATCAGCCCCAGCATTTT. It encodes CASSLRQGGNQPQHF.

This chain joins TRBV10-3 and TRBJ2-1; 11 bases are a match to TRBD2. V was pared by 7 bases and J by 2 bases, with 10 bases of the junction left unmatched. Germline V CDR1 and CDR2: ENHRY, SYGVKD. This CDR3 has 17 amino acids. The CDR3 region is CAIKIAATSGTYNEQFF. CDR3 in DNA: TGTGCCATCAAGATCGCCGCGACTAGCGGGACCTACAATGAGCAGTTCTTC.

V usage is TRBV5-1 and J usage is TRBJ2-5, with TRBD1 identical over 11 bases. TRBJ2-7 matches the DNA end more closely, so the J call is doubtful. Germline V lookup: CDR1 SGHRS, CDR2 YFSETQ. The CDR3 has 17 residues. This CDR3 is CASSLVPGTGGLREQYF. The CDR3 DNA reads TGCGCCAGCAGCTTGGTGCCTGGGACAGGGGGATTGCGCGAGCAGTACTTC.